The next 29 T cell receptor beta chains were all read from a single sample in a study of shared clonotypes between healthy human individuals. Assay used: immunoSEQ multiplex PCR; TCRdb lists only in-frame clones, some missing. The sample includes some 1,100,000 clones, 70% to 80% seen only once; the top ten take approximately 0.5%. Input material: memory CD4+ T cells from PBMCs. This sample's subset: CD45RA-negative fraction. These receptors originate from a man in his late teens or twenties in good health. Some clones in this sample may be carry-over from other donors' samples.

This clone was detected only once. The chain combines TRBV7-7 with TRBJ2-1; D remains unclear. This CDR3 is built from 13 residues. Germline CDR1 SSHAT, CDR2 FNYEAQ (reference sequence). Trimming stripped 5 bases from V and 10 bases from J, with 15 bases between. CDR3 coding DNA: TGTGCCAGCAGCCAGGATTCGTTCGAGGAGCAGTTCTTC. This sequence encodes CASSQDSFEEQFF.

The V and J genes are TRBV11-2 and TRBJ2-7, with a tentative D call TRBD2 (6 bases). Trimming pared 1 base from V and 4 bases from J, leaving 8 bases between. The CDR3 runs 13 residues. Per the germline V gene, CDR1 is SGHAT and CDR2 is FQNNGV. The CDR3 DNA reads as TGTGCCAGCAGCTTAGGTGGGAGGTACGAGCAGTACTTC. It encodes CASSLGGRYEQYF. Together with reference TRBV11-2 and TRBJ2-7, the CDR3 gives the full variable domain: EAGVAQSPRYKIIEKRQSVAFWCNPISGHATLYWYQQILGQGPKLLIQFQNNGVVDDSQLPKDRFSAERLKGVDSTLKIQPAKLEDSAVYLCASSLGGRYEQYFGPGTRLTVT.

This clone was detected once. CDR3 amino acids: CASSFGRGSEEQYF. CDR3 nucleotides: TGCGCCAGCAGCTTTGGGAGGGGAAGTGAGGAGCAGTACTTC. The V gene is TRBV5-1, the J gene TRBJ2-7, with 7 bases that match TRBD2. CDR1 SGHRS and CDR2 YFSETQ come from the germline V gene. The trim removed 2 bases at V and 7 bases at J, leaving 9 bases unmatched. The CDR3 has 14 residues.

This chain uses TRBV28 with TRBJ1-5, with TRBD1 matching over 8 bases. V gave up 7 bases and J gave up 9 bases; unmatched junction bases: 11. CDR3 length: 14 residues. Germline CDR1 MDHEN, CDR2 SYDVKM. The CDR3 protein is CASTSTGQGRPQHF. Here the CDR3 DNA reads TGTGCCAGCACCTCAACAGGACAGGGCCGGCCCCAGCATTTT.

The chain couples TRBV5-1 to TRBJ1-3; the D gene is possibly TRBD1 (5 bases). Germline CDR1 reads SGHRS; CDR2 reads YFSETQ. The CDR3 sequence is 17 residues long. Between the trimmed V and J ends, which lost 4 bases and 1 base, there was a span of 18 bases. The CDR3: CASSPAGGYLSGNTIYF. CDR3 nucleotide sequence: TGCGCCAGCAGCCCAGCCGGGGGGTACCTTTCTGGAAACACCATATATTTT.

A single count supports this clone. V is TRBV6-4 and J is TRBJ1-1, with D unclear. Between the trimmed V and J ends, which lost 6 bases and 1 base, there was a span of 9 bases. The CDR3 length is 13 residues. Germline V gives CDR1 MRHNA, CDR2 SNTAGT. The CDR3 region is CASSQGSNTEAFF. The CDR3 DNA reads TGTGCCAGCAGCCAAGGCTCGAACACTGAAGCTTTCTTT.

The chain employs TRBV9 and TRBJ2-2; D is undetermined. This CDR3 has 13 residues. V lost 4 bases and J 5 bases, leaving 9 bases between the germline ends. CDR1 is SGDLS and CDR2 is YYNGEE in the germline V gene. Here the CDR3 DNA reads TGTGCCAGCAGCTCCATTATGACCGGGGAGCTGTTTTTT. Its protein is CASSSIMTGELFF.

This clone occurred a few times. The V gene is TRBV2, the J gene TRBJ1-1; D not certain. The CDR3 has 13 residues. Germline V gene sequence: CDR1 SNHLY, CDR2 FYNNEI. The ends were cut back, 0 bases at V and 14 bases at J, with 16 bases in the middle. The CDR3 is CASSEAPQARGFF. The CDR3 DNA reads TGTGCCAGCAGTGAAGCCCCCCAGGCGAGAGGCTTCTTT.

The chain uses TRBV11-3 and TRBJ2-7; a possible D gene is TRBD1 (5 bases). Trimming removed 1 base from V and 3 bases from J, with 13 bases in between. Germline V gives CDR1 SGHNT, CDR2 YENEEA. CDR3 length equals 15 residues. DNA for the CDR3: TGTGCCAGCAGCTTAGGGCAGGGTGAAAACTACGAGCAGTACTTC. Its protein is CASSLGQGENYEQYF.

The V call is TRBV28, the J call TRBJ2-5; 11 bases align to TRBD1. This CDR3 is 15 amino acids long. V lost 5 bases to trimming and J lost 4 bases; unmatched junction nucleotides: 6. Germline V lookup: CDR1 MDHEN, CDR2 SYDVKM. The CDR3 DNA reads as TGTGCCAGCAGTCGGACGGGACAGGGGGGAGAGACCCAGTACTTC. This gives the protein CASSRTGQGGETQYF.

V usage is TRBV5-4 and J usage is TRBJ1-3; D is possibly TRBD1 (5 bases). V was shortened by 5 bases and J by 4 bases, with 10 bases between the two germline ends. CDR1 and CDR2 from the germline V gene are SGHNT and YYREEE (reference sequence). The CDR3 consists of 13 residues. The CDR3 sequence is CASRPQGGNTIYF. The CDR3 DNA sequence: TGTGCCAGCAGACCCCAGGGCGGAAACACCATATATTTT. The full variable domain, rest sourced from reference TRBV5-4 and TRBJ1-3, is ETGVTQSPTHLIKTRGQQVTLRCSSQSGHNTVSWYQQALGQGPQFIFQYYREEENGRGNFPPRFSGLQFPNYSSELNVNALELDDSALYLCASRPQGGNTIYFGEGSWLTVV.

J is TRBJ2-7 and V is TRBV19; D tentatively reads TRBD1 or TRBD2 (5 bases each). The CDR3 totals 13 residues. V gave up 6 bases and J gave up 0 bases, with 9 bases separating them. Germline lookup yields CDR1 LNHDA and CDR2 SQIVND (reference sequence). The chain's CDR3 is CASRGTASYEQYF. In DNA, the CDR3 is TGTGCCAGTAGGGGGACGGCCTCCTACGAGCAGTACTTC.

This clone has a handful of counts. The rearrangement links TRBV9 to TRBJ2-6; D is undetermined. The CDR3 has 17 amino acids. Per germline, CDR1 SGDLS and CDR2 YYNGEE. V dropped 4 bases and J dropped 4 bases, with 18 bases sitting between them. CDR3: CASSPGAGGSGANVLTF. The CDR3 coding sequence is TGTGCCAGCAGCCCCGGTGCTGGTGGTAGCGGGGCCAACGTCCTGACTTTC.

V and J are TRBV15 and TRBJ2-1; D is tentatively TRBD1 or TRBD2 (6 bases each). In germline, CDR1 is LNHNV, CDR2 YYDKDF (reference sequence). The CDR3 spans 18 residues. V lost 3 bases and J lost 0, with 18 bases in between. The CDR3 nucleotides are TGTGCCACCAGCAGGGCAGTTCCGGGGGCCAGCTCCTACAATGAGCAGTTCTTC. As protein: CATSRAVPGASSYNEQFF.

The chain joins TRBV27 to TRBJ1-2, with D unclear. The V end lost 6 bases, the J end lost 6 bases, and 11 bases lay between the germline ends. This CDR3 region has 12 residues. The germline CDR1 and CDR2 sequences are MNHEY and SMNVEV (reference sequence). For the CDR3, the DNA is TGTGCCAGCAGCCGCTTGCCAAATGGCTACACCTTC. Translating gives CASSRLPNGYTF.

The sample holds one count of this clone. The V gene is TRBV28, the J gene TRBJ2-7; 8 bases line up with TRBD2. Unmatched junction bases numbered 6, after V lost 5 bases and J lost 0 bases. CDR3 length equals 15 residues. Germline-derived CDR1 and CDR2 are MDHEN and SYDVKM. CDR3 bases: TGTGCCAGCAGTCTAGCGGGCTTAAGCTCCTACGAGCAGTACTTC. It translates to CASSLAGLSSYEQYF.

Comment on this clone: One junction end disagrees with the germline gene, perhaps due to a read error. The genes are TRBV5-6 and TRBJ2-7, with D maybe TRBD1 (5 bases). Germline-derived CDR1 and CDR2 are SGHDT and YYEEEE. The CDR3 spans 13 residues. The CDR3 spells CASSLQGSYEQYF. The CDR3 DNA is TGTGCCAGCAGCTTGCAGGGTTCCTACGAGCAGTACTTT.

Only one count was recorded for this clone. V is TRBV5-1 and J is TRBJ1-2; the D is unclear. The germline V gene has CDR1 SGHRS and CDR2 YFSETQ. CDR3 length: 14 amino acids. V lost 4 bases and J 5 bases, leaving 15 bases between the germline ends. CDR3 coding DNA: TGCGCCAGCAGCGTCCGGCTAAACGCATATGGCTACACCTTC. It yields the protein CASSVRLNAYGYTF.

The chain carries TRBV5-1 and TRBJ2-1; either TRBD1 or TRBD2 may supply D (5 bases each). Trimming took 1 base from V and 9 from J, leaving 11 bases between them. Per the germline V gene, CDR1 is SGHRS and CDR2 is YFSETQ. The CDR3 runs to 13 residues. CDR3 DNA sequence: TGCGCCAGCAGCTTGTTGGGGGAAGGTGAGCAGTTCTTC. Translating gives CASSLLGEGEQFF.

The gene calls are TRBV9 and TRBJ1-2; TRBD1 is a possible D gene (5 bases). The V end was cut by 4 bases, the J end by 10 bases, with 17 bases between. The length of the CDR3 is 13 residues. CDR1 is SGDLS and CDR2 is YYNGEE in the germline V gene. The CDR3 DNA sequence: TGTGCCAGCAGCCCCGGGGGGAGCCTACTCTACACCTTC. Amino acid sequence: CASSPGGSLLYTF.

This clone was seen a few times. The DNA for the CDR3 is TGCGCCAGCAGCCAAGACTACAGGGACGACTATGGCTACACCTTC. It specifies CASSQDYRDDYGYTF. This chain joins TRBV4-3 and TRBJ1-2; D may be TRBD1 (6 bases). With 0 bases removed from V and 3 bases from J, the gap between germline ends came to 11 bases. From germline, CDR1 is LGHNA and CDR2 YSLEER. CDR3 length: 15 amino acids.

This clone was seen more than once but under ten times. The chain uses TRBV5-1 and TRBJ1-2; D gene ambiguous. CDR3 size: 14 residues. V was cut by 2 bases and J by 6 bases, with 14 bases left in between. Per the germline V gene, CDR1 is SGHRS and CDR2 is YFSETQ. The CDR3 reads CASSFTFRGDGYTF. CDR3 DNA: TGCGCCAGCAGCTTTACCTTCCGTGGGGATGGCTACACCTTC. The whole variable domain, remainder taken from reference TRBV5-1 and TRBJ1-2, is KAGVTQTPRYLIKTRGQQVTLSCSPISGHRSVSWYQQTPGQGLQFLFEYFSETQRNKGNFPGRFSGRQFSNSRSEMNVSTLELGDSALYLCASSFTFRGDGYTFGSGTRLTVV.

As concerns this clone: Other DNA sequences of this sample code for an identical CDR3. V and J are TRBV20-1 and TRBJ2-3; no clear D gene. Trimming removed 5 bases at V and 6 bases at J, with 6 bases between. There are 10 residues in the CDR3. Germline lookup yields CDR1 DFQATT and CDR2 SNEGSKA (reference sequence). The DNA of the CDR3 is TGCAGTGCTTTAGCCGATACGCAGTATTTT. Its translation: CSALADTQYF.

In its sample, this clone was seen many times. The sample holds other DNA sequences that translate to the same CDR3. This chain connects TRBV7-2 to TRBJ1-2; D not resolved. CDR1 and CDR2 from the germline V gene are SGHTA and FQGNSA. This CDR3 has 13 residues. Between the trimmed V and J ends, which lost 2 bases and 3 bases, there was a span of 7 bases. CDR3: CASSLRVDYGYTF. The CDR3 DNA reads TGTGCCAGCAGCTTACGGGTAGACTATGGCTACACCTTC.

The genes are TRBV27 and TRBJ2-3; D is perhaps TRBD2 (6 bases). V was pared by 2 bases and J by 2 bases, with 14 bases between. This CDR3 comprises 16 residues. Per germline, CDR1 MNHEY and CDR2 SMNVEV (reference sequence). The CDR3 here is CASSLTAGGTTDTQYF. The CDR3 DNA is TGTGCCAGCAGTTTAACGGCTGGGGGGACCACAGATACGCAGTATTTT.

The chain is built from TRBV28 and TRBJ2-1; D not resolved. V was shortened by 3 bases and J by 3 bases, with 9 bases between the two germline ends. CDR1 and CDR2 (germline): MDHEN, SYDVKM. The CDR3 is made up of 14 amino acids. The CDR3: CASSFLSGYNEQFF. In nucleotides, the CDR3 is TGTGCCAGCAGTTTCCTCTCGGGCTACAATGAGCAGTTCTTC.

A word on this clone: The sample holds other DNA sequences that translate to the same CDR3. The chain uses TRBV18 and TRBJ1-1, with a weak D call TRBD1 (5 bases). This CDR3 spans 13 amino acids. V lost 6 bases and J lost 1, with 9 bases in between. Germline V CDR1 and CDR2: KGHSH, LQKENI. The CDR3 coding sequence is TGTGCCAGCTCGTCCGGGGGGAACACTGAAGCTTTCTTT. Its protein product is CASSSGGNTEAFF.

This sequence joins TRBV7-9 and TRBJ1-6; weak D call: TRBD1 (5 bases). The CDR3 totals 13 residues. Germline CDR1 SEHNR, CDR2 FQNEAQ (reference sequence). The V end was cut by 5 bases, the J end by 10 bases, with 12 bases between. The CDR3 DNA reads TGTGCCAGCAGCGCCTTGACAGAATCACCCCTCCACTTT. It yields the protein CASSALTESPLHF.

V gene TRBV18 combines with J gene TRBJ2-1; 8 positions agree with TRBD2. There are 15 residues in the CDR3. Per the germline V gene, CDR1 is KGHSH and CDR2 is LQKENI. The junction had 5 bases not matched to a gene; V was cut back by 2 bases and J by 5 bases. DNA of the CDR3: TGTGCCAGCTCACCATTTCAAGCGGGAGACAATGAGCAGTTCTTC. This gives the protein CASSPFQAGDNEQFF.